These 30 T cell receptor beta chains originate from one sample sequenced in a study of blood T cell repertoires in COVID-19 (TCRdb year 2020). To prepare the library, the immunoSEQ multiplex PCR assay was applied. Not all clones reach the TCRdb copy of this immuneACCESS table, which keeps in-frame sequences only. Checked studies attribute under half of the gap to unresolved V genes and leave the rest unexplained. The sample table records around 180,000 clones; 85% of these occur just once. The biggest ten clones account for about 20% of the sample. Material: peripheral blood. The origin of the receptors is a person between 70 and 80 years old with COVID-19, enrolled during active disease.

The rearrangement joins TRBV3-1 (or the pseudogene TRBV3-2) to TRBJ2-3; TRBD2 agrees at 7 bases. Germline values: CDR1 LGHDT, CDR2 YNNKEL (reference sequence). J gave up 0 bases and V 5 bases, and 2 bases lay outside the gene matches. The CDR3 spans 14 residues. The CDR3 region is CASSGEGSTDTQYF. Here the CDR3 DNA reads TGTGCCAGCAGCGGGGAGGGGAGCACAGATACGCAGTATTTT.

This clone was seen a few times. The V gene is TRBV7-3, the J gene TRBJ2-3; 14 nucleotides align to TRBD2. V shed 5 bases and J 4 bases; nucleotides not matched to a gene: 5. Germline V gene data show CDR1 as SGHTA and CDR2 as FQGTGA. The CDR3 extends over 16 amino acids. CDR3 amino acids: CASSKGTSGSSDTQYF. Here the CDR3 DNA reads TGTGCCAGCAGCAAAGGGACTAGCGGGAGTTCAGATACGCAGTATTTT.

The chain combines TRBV5-1 with TRBJ1-6, with 9 bases matching TRBD1. J gave up 7 bases and V 4 bases, and 9 bases lay outside the gene matches. This CDR3 is built from 16 residues. The germline V gene has CDR1 SGHRS and CDR2 YFSETQ. CDR3 region: CASSAARTGANSPLHF. The CDR3 nucleotides read TGCGCCAGCAGCGCCGCCCGGACAGGGGCAAATTCACCCCTCCACTTT.

V gene TRBV2 combines with J gene TRBJ1-5, with D possibly matching TRBD1 (5 bases). The CDR3 length is 13 residues. Germline values: CDR1 SNHLY, CDR2 FYNNEI. The V end was cut by 6 bases, the J end by 2 bases, with 8 bases between. The CDR3 protein is CASRQEGNQPQHF. The CDR3, as DNA: TGTGCCAGCAGACAGGAAGGCAATCAGCCCCAGCATTTT. Filled out from reference TRBV2 and TRBJ1-5, the complete variable domain reads EPEVTQTPSHQVTQMGQEVILRCVPISNHLYFYWYRQILGQKVEFLVSFYNNEISEKSEIFDDQFSVERPDGSNFTLKIRSTKLEDSAMYFCASRQEGNQPQHFGDGTRLSIL.

This rearrangement joins TRBV7-3 to TRBJ1-6; no clear D. The germline gives CDR1 SGHTA, CDR2 FQGTGA. The CDR3 length is 14 residues. Between the trimmed V and J ends, which lost 3 bases and 7 bases, there was a span of 10 bases. The CDR3 here is CASSFGPGNSPLHF. CDR3 in DNA: TGTGCCAGCAGCTTCGGACCGGGAAATTCACCCCTCCACTTT.

Notes on this clone: Other DNA sequences in the same sample also yield this CDR3. The chain recombines TRBV10-3 with TRBJ1-2, with D unclear. This CDR3 is built from 15 residues. Germline-derived CDR1 and CDR2 are ENHRY and SYGVKD. Trimming took 0 bases from V and 2 from J, leaving 10 bases between them. The DNA for the CDR3 is TGTGCCATCAGTGAGTCCCGGGAGTCCAACTATGGCTACACCTTC. Translating gives CAISESRESNYGYTF.

The chain joins TRBV28 to TRBJ1-1, with D unresolved. Trimming took 7 bases from V and 0 from J, leaving 18 bases between them. The CDR3 loop spans 16 amino acids. Looked up from germline, CDR1 is MDHEN and CDR2 is SYDVKM. The chain's CDR3 is CASTTAGSLMNTEAFF. Written as DNA, the CDR3 is TGTGCCAGCACCACAGCGGGGAGTCTCATGAACACTGAAGCTTTCTTT.

V is TRBV30 and J is TRBJ2-7; no clear D. Germline lookup yields CDR1 GTSNPN and CDR2 SVGIG (reference sequence). The ends were cut back, 3 bases at V and 3 bases at J, with 15 bases in the middle. This CDR3 region has 14 residues. CDR3 in amino acids: CAWRLQNSGYEQYF. The CDR3 DNA follows: TGTGCCTGGAGGTTACAAAACTCGGGCTACGAGCAGTACTTC.

The genes are TRBV5-1 and TRBJ1-4; TRBD1 matches at 10 bases. Germline trimming cut 0 bases from V and 8 bases from J; bases unmatched to any gene: 7. Germline V gene data show CDR1 as SGHRS and CDR2 as YFSETQ. The CDR3 is 16 amino acids. This CDR3 is CASSLGQGAMVEKLFF. The CDR3 region has the DNA TGCGCCAGCAGCTTGGGACAGGGGGCTATGGTCGAAAAACTGTTTTTT.

The rearrangement joins TRBV7-3 to TRBJ2-5; TRBD2 agrees at 10 bases. V lost 2 bases, J lost 5 bases, and 5 bases stayed unmatched. Germline loops: CDR1 SGHTA, CDR2 FQGTGA. The CDR3 totals 15 residues. Written as DNA, the CDR3 is TGTGCCAGCAGCTTAGCGGCTAGCGGGAGTGAGACCCAGTACTTC. It encodes CASSLAASGSETQYF.

The rearrangement joins TRBV5-8 to TRBJ2-3, with a possible D match to TRBD2 (6 bases). The V and J ends lost 0 bases and 0 bases respectively, with 14 bases between them. Per the germline V gene, CDR1 is SGHTS and CDR2 is YDEGEE. CDR3 length: 17 residues. The CDR3 here is CASSLGASGLSTDTQYF. CDR3 sequence (DNA): TGTGCCAGCAGCTTGGGAGCCTCGGGACTTAGCACAGATACGCAGTATTTT.

The V gene is TRBV28, the J gene TRBJ2-1; the match to TRBD2 covers 9 bases. The CDR3 has 17 amino acids. V was clipped by 6 bases and J by 0 bases; unmatched bases: 9. Germline V CDR1 and CDR2: MDHEN, SYDVKM. The CDR3 DNA sequence: TGTGCCAGCAGGCGACAGAGTAGCGGGAGCTCCTACAATGAGCAGTTCTTC. Translation gives CASRRQSSGSSYNEQFF.

The CDR3 sequence: CASSLVGARTPGELFF. CDR3 DNA: TGTGCCAGCAGTTTAGTGGGGGCTAGAACACCGGGGGAGCTGTTTTTT. This rearrangement joins TRBV28 to TRBJ2-2, with D tentatively TRBD1 (6 bases). The CDR3 has 16 amino acids. Per germline, CDR1 MDHEN and CDR2 SYDVKM. V lost 2 bases and J 8 bases, leaving 18 bases between the germline ends.

This clone was seen once. The rearrangement uses TRBV18 and TRBJ1-6; no clear D gene. CDR1 is KGHSH and CDR2 is LQKENI in the germline V gene. This CDR3 is 16 amino acids long. V lost 0 bases and J 7 bases, leaving 13 bases between the germline ends. The CDR3 sequence is CASSPPVREDNSPLHF. The DNA of the CDR3 is TGTGCCAGCTCACCACCCGTGAGGGAGGACAATTCACCCCTCCACTTT. Variable domain in full (rest from reference TRBV18 and TRBJ1-6): NAGVMQNPRHLVRRRGQEARLRCSPMKGHSHVYWYRQLPEEGLKFMVYLQKENIIDESGMPKERFSAEFPKEGPSILRIQQVVRGDSAAYFCASSPPVREDNSPLHFGNGTRLTVT.

The rearrangement uses TRBV5-1 and TRBJ2-7, with TRBD1 as a possible D gene (6 bases). The CDR3 contains 13 residues. The V gene lost 3 bases and the J gene lost 3 bases, with 10 bases spanning the gap. CDR1 SGHRS and CDR2 YFSETQ come from the germline V gene. CDR3 residues: CASSSARGYEQYF. DNA of the CDR3: TGCGCCAGCAGCTCCGCCAGGGGCTACGAGCAGTACTTC.

The chain carries TRBV15 and TRBJ1-2; 9 nucleotides agree with TRBD1. Germline CDR1 reads LNHNV; CDR2 reads YYDKDF (reference sequence). V was clipped by 5 bases and J by 4 bases; unmatched bases: 2. This CDR3 has 13 residues. The CDR3 loop is CATSRDRVYGYTF. In DNA form, the CDR3 reads TGTGCCACCAGCCGGGACAGGGTCTATGGCTACACCTTC.

The chain combines TRBV30 with TRBJ1-4, with TRBD1 matching 7 bases. This CDR3 spans 15 amino acids. With 0 bases clipped from V and 3 bases from J, the junction kept 4 bases outside the gene matches. Germline V gives CDR1 GTSNPN, CDR2 SVGIG (reference sequence). CDR3 bases: TGTGCCTGGAGTGTACACAGGGGTGCTAATGAAAAACTGTTTTTT. This gives the protein CAWSVHRGANEKLFF.

This clone has only one observation. V is TRBV7-9 and J is TRBJ1-2; 10 nucleotides line up with TRBD1. The CDR3 totals 15 residues. Germline assignment: CDR1 SEHNR and CDR2 FQNEAQ (reference sequence). J gave up 4 bases and V 3 bases, and 5 bases lay outside the gene matches. CDR3 nucleotide sequence: TGTGCCAGCAGCTTGACAGGGGGCGAGGGCTATGGCTACACCTTC. This gives the protein CASSLTGGEGYGYTF.

V usage is TRBV28 and J usage is TRBJ1-2, with D uncertain. There are 14 residues in the CDR3. The germline gives CDR1 MDHEN, CDR2 SYDVKM. Trimming took off 7 bases at V and 5 bases at J, with 17 bases between the two ends. The CDR3 sequence is CASTQQADQYGYTF. The CDR3 DNA follows: TGTGCCAGCACCCAGCAGGCAGACCAGTATGGCTACACCTTC.

The sample holds one count of this clone. The genes are TRBV28 and TRBJ2-7; 10 nucleotides line up with TRBD2. The germline V gene has CDR1 MDHEN and CDR2 SYDVKM. J gave up 0 bases and V 2 bases, and 25 bases lay outside the gene matches. The CDR3 loop spans 23 amino acids. CDR3 amino acids: CASSLRSKSGSTSGIPNSYEQYF. DNA for the CDR3: TGTGCCAGCAGTTTAAGGTCGAAGTCAGGAAGTACTAGCGGGATACCCAACTCCTACGAGCAGTACTTC.

The CDR3 DNA sequence: TGCGCCAGCAGCTTGGGACAGCGCCAGAACACTGAAGCTTTCTTT. It specifies CASSLGQRQNTEAFF. The rearrangement uses TRBV5-1 and TRBJ1-1; a weak D match, TRBD1 (5 bases). The germline gives CDR1 SGHRS, CDR2 YFSETQ. Deletions cut 0 bases from V and 1 base from J, with 10 bases between. This CDR3 comprises 15 residues.

V and J are TRBV11-3 and TRBJ2-6; TRBD1 might be the D (6 bases). Germline V gene data show CDR1 as SGHNT and CDR2 as YENEEA. Deletions cut 0 bases from V and 2 bases from J, with 8 bases between. The CDR3 is 16 residues long. Here the CDR3 DNA reads TGTGCCAGCAGCTTAGAGCAGGGGACTGGGGCCAACGTCCTGACTTTC. Protein: CASSLEQGTGANVLTF.

The chain employs TRBV4-1 and TRBJ1-5; 8 bases map to TRBD1. V was pared by 2 bases and J by 1 base, with 4 bases of the junction left unmatched. CDR3 length: 16 amino acids. The germline gives CDR1 MGHRA, CDR2 YSYEKL. The CDR3 DNA sequence: TGCGCCAGCAGCCAACAGGGACAGGCAAGCAATCAGCCCCAGCATTTT. Protein sequence: CASSQQGQASNQPQHF.

The genes are TRBV19 and TRBJ1-2; the match to TRBD1 covers 9 bases. CDR1 is LNHDA, CDR2 SQIVND, per germline (reference sequence). The CDR3 is made up of 14 amino acids. With V trimmed by 5 bases and J by 6 bases, 7 bases remained unmatched. In DNA form, the CDR3 reads TGTGCCAGTAGTTCACAGGGGGCTGTGGATGGCTACACCTTC. Amino acid sequence: CASSSQGAVDGYTF.

The chain joins TRBV11-2 to TRBJ2-7; 8 nucleotides agree with TRBD1. The CDR3 totals 15 residues. V lost 3 bases and J lost 4; bases outside the gene matches: 8. Germline V lookup: CDR1 SGHAT, CDR2 FQNNGV. CDR3 sequence (DNA): TGTGCCAGCAGCTTGGACAGGGTAAATACATACGAGCAGTACTTC. This codes for CASSLDRVNTYEQYF.

This clone was recorded once. The chain couples TRBV6-5 to TRBJ2-7; TRBD1 matches 8 bases. The CDR3 spans 13 residues. V gave up 5 bases and J gave up 12 bases; unmatched junction bases: 12. Germline CDR1 is MNHEY and CDR2 is SVGAGI. The CDR3 protein is CASSIKGGTGLYF. The CDR3 nucleotides read TGTGCCAGCAGTATAAAAGGGGGGACAGGCCTGTACTTC.

The CDR3 reads CASSLGGTDQETQYF. DNA of the CDR3: TGTGCCAGCAGCTTAGGCGGGACAGACCAAGAGACCCAGTACTTC. V gene TRBV11-3 combines with J gene TRBJ2-5; D may be TRBD1 (7 bases). This CDR3 is built from 15 residues. V lost 1 base to trimming and J lost 0 bases, with 9 bases between them. CDR1 SGHNT and CDR2 YENEEA come from the germline V gene. Together with reference TRBV11-3 and TRBJ2-5, the CDR3 gives the full variable domain: EAGVVQSPRYKIIEKKQPVAFWCNPISGHNTLYWYLQNLGQGPELLIRYENEEAVDDSQLPKDRFSAERLKGVDSTLKIQPAELGDSAVYLCASSLGGTDQETQYFGPGTRLLVL.

J is TRBJ2-7 and V is TRBV7-2; 9 bases agree with TRBD1. The CDR3 runs to 15 residues. In germline, CDR1 is SGHTA, CDR2 FQGNSA. Losses at the gene ends were 1 base for V and 5 bases for J; bases not matched to a gene: 6. CDR3: CASSLVGTGFNEQYF. Written as DNA, the CDR3 is TGTGCCAGCAGCTTAGTGGGGACAGGGTTCAACGAGCAGTACTTC.

The chain uses TRBV7-2 and TRBJ2-1, with D perhaps TRBD2 (6 bases). The CDR3 has 15 residues. The ends were cut back, 5 bases at V and 5 bases at J, with 16 bases in the middle. Looked up from germline, CDR1 is SGHTA and CDR2 is FQGNSA. The CDR3 protein is CASSRDSGTNNEQFF. The DNA for the CDR3 is TGTGCCAGCAGCCGGGACTCGGGGACCAACAATGAGCAGTTCTTC.

The CDR3, as DNA: TGTGCCAGCAGCCTTGGGACAGCTTTTACGGAGACCCAGTACTTC. Translation: CASSLGTAFTETQYF. V and J are TRBV11-3 and TRBJ2-5, with TRBD1 identical over 7 bases. The germline CDR1 and CDR2 sequences are SGHNT and YENEEA. The CDR3 is 15 residues long. With V trimmed by 5 bases and J by 5 bases, 11 bases remained unmatched.